This entry lists 21 T cell receptor beta chains sequenced from one sample in a study of blood T cells in healthy people across ages. Using a J-beta primer mix together with a sample-barcoded 5' primer, a second PCR was run for roughly 6 to 12 cycles. TCRdb recomputed calls from the 5' RACE reads with MiXCR, one row per CDR3 protein. Seen here are some 1.4 million distinct CDR3 sequences, 40% to 50% observed once, and the top ten hold approximately 7.9%. Specimen: blood. These receptors were collected from a woman younger than 30 in good health.

The chain carries TRBV7-2 and TRBJ1-1; 7 nucleotides match TRBD1. Germline trimming cut 7 bases from V and 0 bases from J; bases unmatched to any gene: 5. From germline, CDR1 is SGHTA and CDR2 FQGNSA. CDR3 size: 14 residues. The CDR3 is CASKGGSMNTEAFF. The CDR3 nucleotides read TGTGCCAGCAAAGGGGGCAGCATGAACACTGAAGCTTTCTTT.

V usage is TRBV3-1 and J usage is TRBJ2-7; D uncertain. Germline V gene sequence: CDR1 LGHDT, CDR2 YNNKEL (reference sequence). Between the trimmed V and J ends, which lost 4 bases and 4 bases, there was a span of 11 bases. The CDR3 runs 13 residues. CDR3 protein: CASSPSGFYEQYF. The CDR3 DNA reads as TGTGCCAGCAGCCCATCCGGTTTTTACGAGCAGTACTTC.

This clonotype appeared a few times. The chain recombines TRBV18 with TRBJ2-1, with TRBD2 identical over 12 bases. V lost 5 bases and J lost 8; bases outside the gene matches: 10. This CDR3 contains 16 residues. In germline, CDR1 is KGHSH, CDR2 LQKENI. The DNA of the CDR3 is TGTGCCAGCTCAACCGGACTAGCGGGACCCGTCGATGAGCAGTTCTTC. This translates into CASSTGLAGPVDEQFF.

The rearrangement links TRBV4-1 to TRBJ1-1; 9 nucleotides align to TRBD1. After removal of 8 bases from V and 1 base from J, the junction contained 5 bases not matched to a gene. This CDR3 is 14 amino acids long. Germline V gene lookup returns CDR1 MGHRA and CDR2 YSYEKL. The CDR3 sequence is CASARDRENTEAFF. In nucleotides, the CDR3 is TGCGCCAGCGCCCGGGACAGGGAGAACACTGAAGCTTTCTTT.

This clonotype was picked up a small number of times. The chain combines TRBV9 with TRBJ2-1; D might be TRBD2 (6 bases). CDR1 is SGDLS, CDR2 YYNGEE, per germline. The length of the CDR3 is 15 residues. Trimming took off 4 bases at V and 4 bases at J, with 15 bases between the two ends. CDR3 bases: TGTGCCAGCAGCTCGGGACTGGGGGAATACAATGAGCAGTTCTTC. The encoded protein is CASSSGLGEYNEQFF. Combining the CDR3 with reference TRBV9 and TRBJ2-1 gives the whole variable domain DSGVTQTPKHLITATGQRVTLRCSPRSGDLSVYWYQQSLDQGLQFLIQYYNGEERAKGNILERFSAQQFPDLHSELNLSSLELGDSALYFCASSSGLGEYNEQFFGPGTRLTVL.

V usage is TRBV27 and J usage is TRBJ1-5, with D perhaps matching TRBD1 (6 bases). V dropped 7 bases and J dropped 4 bases, with 14 bases sitting between them. CDR1 is MNHEY and CDR2 is SMNVEV in the germline V gene (reference sequence). This CDR3 has 14 residues. The CDR3 reads CASTPGVPNQPQHF. DNA for the CDR3: TGTGCCAGCACCCCAGGGGTACCGAATCAGCCCCAGCATTTT.

The chain recombines TRBV6-2 or TRBV6-3 with TRBJ1-2; 7 bases align to TRBD1. Germline CDR1 reads MNHEY; CDR2 reads SVGEGT. CDR3 length: 12 amino acids. Germline trimming cut 6 bases from V and 5 bases from J; bases unmatched to any gene: 3. The CDR3 protein is CASRLTGYGYTF. The CDR3 coding sequence is TGTGCCAGCAGATTGACAGGGTATGGCTACACCTTC.

The rearrangement uses TRBV3-1 and TRBJ2-3; D is possibly TRBD1 (6 bases). CDR3 size: 14 residues. CDR1 and CDR2 (germline): LGHDT, YNNKEL (reference sequence). V was pared by 4 bases and J by 5 bases, with 13 bases between. For the CDR3, the DNA is TGTGCCAGCAGCCGCGCACAGGGAAAAGATACGCAGTATTTT. Translating gives CASSRAQGKDTQYF.

In its sample, this clonotype was seen a few times. This chain joins TRBV5-1 and TRBJ2-5, with TRBD1 matching over 9 bases. The J call is uncertain, as TRBJ2-7 better fits the DNA end. Germline V gives CDR1 SGHRS, CDR2 YFSETQ. The CDR3 totals 15 residues. CDR3 sequence: CASSYPGQGVHEQYF. The CDR3 nucleotides are TGCGCCAGCAGTTACCCGGGACAGGGTGTTCACGAGCAGTACTTC.

This clonotype was counted only a few times. J is TRBJ2-4 and V is TRBV28, with D tentatively TRBD1 (5 bases). This CDR3 is 11 amino acids long. Trimming stripped 3 bases from V and 10 bases from J, with 7 bases between. From germline, CDR1 is MDHEN and CDR2 SYDVKM. DNA for the CDR3: TGTGCCAGCAGTTTCAGGGCTATTCAGTACTTC. Protein: CASSFRAIQYF.

The chain combines TRBV20-1 with TRBJ2-1; D is possibly TRBD2 (6 bases). This CDR3 contains 16 residues. Germline lookup yields CDR1 DFQATT and CDR2 SNEGSKA (reference sequence). Trimming took 2 bases from V and 6 from J, leaving 20 bases between them. CDR3 DNA sequence: TGCAGTGCTAGACTCCCCTATAACGTCGGGGGCAATGAGCAGTTCTTC. This codes for CSARLPYNVGGNEQFF.

This rearrangement joins TRBV28 to TRBJ2-4, with D perhaps given as TRBD1 or TRBD2 (5 bases each). CDR1 and CDR2 (germline): MDHEN, SYDVKM. The germline V and J ends were trimmed by 3 bases and 1 base, with 19 bases remaining between them. The CDR3 is made up of 18 amino acids. The DNA of the CDR3 is TGTGCCAGCAGTTTCGGGGACGTACGTACTGGGGCCAAAAACATTCAGTACTTC. It yields the protein CASSFGDVRTGAKNIQYF.

This clonotype has only a few counts. The chain has TRBV9 and TRBJ2-3, with 10 positions matching TRBD2. Germline loops: CDR1 SGDLS, CDR2 YYNGEE. This CDR3 spans 15 amino acids. Losses at the gene ends were 0 bases for V and 6 bases for J; bases not matched to a gene: 4. In nucleotides, the CDR3 is TGTGCCAGCAGCGTAGACCGACTAGCGGGCGATACGCAGTATTTT. Residues: CASSVDRLAGDTQYF.

On this clonotype: Just one base apart from a much larger clone, this may be a read error. CDR3 DNA: TGCGCCGGCAGCACCGGACAGGCCTCGTACGAGCAGTACTTC. Encoded protein: CAGSTGQASYEQYF. The chain has TRBV5-1 and TRBJ2-7, with TRBD1 identical over 7 bases. The CDR3 runs to 14 residues. CDR1 is SGHRS, CDR2 YFSETQ, per germline.

This chain uses TRBV12-3 or TRBV12-4 with TRBJ1-2; no clear D. V lost 3 bases and J 7 bases, leaving 12 bases between the germline ends. The CDR3 extends over 13 amino acids. The CDR3 bases are TGTGCCAGCAGTTTCGCAGGCCGAGCTGGCTACACCTTC. Its translation is CASSFAGRAGYTF.

The chain carries TRBV12-3 or TRBV12-4 and TRBJ2-6; 7 nucleotides match TRBD1. The CDR3 is 17 amino acids. V was clipped by 5 bases and J by 0 bases; unmatched bases: 7. CDR3 sequence: CASSPRDSLSGANVLTF. The CDR3 coding sequence is TGTGCCAGCAGTCCCAGGGACAGCCTCTCTGGGGCCAACGTCCTGACTTTC.

In nucleotides, the CDR3 is TGTGCCAGCAGCCCTCGAGAAGGGGGTTTCTCTGGCTACACCTTC. The encoded protein is CASSPREGGFSGYTF. This sequence joins TRBV7-2 and TRBJ1-2; the D gene is possibly TRBD1 (6 bases). The CDR3 runs 15 residues. Trimming cost V 5 bases and J 7 bases, with 20 bases left between them. Germline loops: CDR1 SGHTA, CDR2 FQGNSA.

The chain combines TRBV20-1 with TRBJ1-2, with TRBD1 identical over 8 bases. V dropped 4 bases and J dropped 4; count of bases not matched to a gene: 8. CDR3 size: 14 residues. From germline, CDR1 is DFQATT and CDR2 SNEGSKA (reference sequence). DNA of the CDR3: TGCAGTGCTACAAACCGCGACAGGGGCTATGGCTACACCTTC. Protein product: CSATNRDRGYGYTF.

This chain connects TRBV6-2 or TRBV6-3 to TRBJ2-3, with a weak D call TRBD1 (5 bases). There are 15 residues in the CDR3. With 5 bases removed from V and 1 base from J, the gap between germline ends came to 13 bases. CDR1 MNHEY and CDR2 SVGEGT come from the germline V gene. CDR3 bases: TGTGCCAGCAGTAACCAGGGCCGGCGCACAGATACGCAGTATTTT. It translates to CASSNQGRRTDTQYF.

This clonotype has just a few counts. CDR3 coding DNA: TGTGCCAGCAGTGGAGGGGGGACTTATAGCACAGATACGCAGTATTTT. Amino acids: CASSGGGTYSTDTQYF. The chain recombines TRBV25-1 with TRBJ2-3, with D perhaps assigned TRBD1 or TRBD2 (6 bases each). From germline, CDR1 is MGHDK and CDR2 SYGVNS. The V gene lost 4 bases and the J gene lost 0 bases, with 14 bases spanning the gap. The CDR3 spans 16 residues.

The chain couples TRBV12-5 to TRBJ1-1, with D unclear. The CDR3 extends over 14 amino acids. With 5 bases removed from V and 7 bases from J, the gap between germline ends came to 17 bases. CDR1 and CDR2 from the germline V gene are LGHNT and FRNRAP. The CDR3 coding sequence is TGTGCTAGTGGTGTGGCCCTCTTGTCTGTTGAAGCTTTCTTT. It specifies CASGVALLSVEAFF. The full variable domain, completed using reference TRBV12-5 and TRBJ1-1, is DARVTQTPRHKVTEMGQEVTMRCQPILGHNTVFWYRQTMMQGLELLAYFRNRAPLDDSGMPKDRFSAEMPDATLATLKIQPSEPRDSAVYFCASGVALLSVEAFFGQGTRLTVV.